Listed below are T cell receptor beta chains from one sample, sequenced in a study of blood T cells in healthy people across ages. TCRdb ran MiXCR on the 5' RACE reads and lists one entry per CDR3 protein. The table has 1.5 million to 2 million distinct CDR3 sequences, around half seen once. Specimen: blood. These TCRs come from a woman between 40 and 50 years old in good health. The CDR3 runs from the conserved cysteine through the conserved F or W. The D gene is left open where the match is weak. Not every row has a clone size; where given, it reads once, few, many or a size class.

>TRBV10-1|TRBJ2-3|.|.
CASSSISSGTQYF
TGCGCCAGCAGTTCAATTTCCAGCGGCACGCAGTATTTT
>TRBV29-1|TRBJ1-4|few|TRBD1
CSVGKGAANEKLFF
TGCAGCGTTGGCAAGGGGGCAGCTAATGAAAAACTGTTTTTT
>TRBV12-5|TRBJ2-4|.|TRBD1
CASGMITERDRERPAKNIQYF
TGTGCTAGTGGTATGATAACCGAGAGGGACAGGGAACGACCAGCCAAAAACATTCAGTACTTC
>TRBV6-2/TRBV6-3|TRBJ2-1|.|TRBD2
CASRYSGVSSYNEQFF
TGTGCCAGCAGATATAGCGGGGTCAGCTCCTACAATGAGCAGTTCTTC
>TRBV6-6|TRBJ1-2|few|.
CASSYGDKYYGYTF
TGTGCCAGCAGTTACGGTGACAAGTACTATGGCTACACCTTC
>TRBV4-1|TRBJ2-3|.|.
CASSQGDTKNTQYF
TGCGCCAGCAGCCAAGGGGACACTAAAAATACGCAGTATTTT
>TRBV20-1|TRBJ2-3|.|.
CSARFTTGLSTDTRYF
TGCAGTGCTAGATTCACGACGGGGCTGAGCACAGATACGCGGTATTTT
>TRBV20-1|TRBJ2-7|.|.
CSAPNRGNYEQYF
TGCAGTGCCCCAAACCGGGGGAATTACGAGCAGTACTTC
>TRBV7-2|TRBJ1-2|.|TRBD1
CASSSKLQGNYGYTF
TGTGCCAGCAGCTCTAAATTACAGGGGAACTATGGCTACACCTTC
>TRBV6-1|TRBJ2-5|.|TRBD1
CASSELRDRGLRETQYF
TGTGCCAGCAGTGAACTCCGGGACAGGGGGCTTCGGGAGACCCAGTACTTC
>TRBV11-2|TRBJ2-4|.|.
CASSLGGRPDLMLAKNIQYF
TGTGCCAGCAGCTTAGGAGGAAGACCCGACTTAATGCTAGCCAAAAACATTCAGTACTTC
>TRBV4-1|TRBJ2-7|few|TRBD1
CASSQGGTGLSYEQYF
TGCGCCAGCAGCCAAGGAGGGACAGGGTTAAGCTACGAGCAGTACTTC
>TRBV20-1|TRBJ2-1|.|TRBD1
CSARDGGTGVGNEQFF
TGCAGTGCTAGAGATGGGGGGACAGGGGTCGGAAATGAGCAGTTCTTC
>TRBV5-1|TRBJ2-6|.|TRBD2
CASSYPTGGPSSGANVLTF
TGCGCCAGCAGCTACCCCACGGGAGGCCCTAGCTCTGGGGCCAACGTCCTGACTTTC
>TRBV20-1|TRBJ2-1|.|TRBD2
CSTPGLALNEQFF
TGCAGCACCCCCGGACTAGCGCTAAATGAGCAGTTCTTC
>TRBV4-3|TRBJ2-7|few|.
CASSQGWGGTYEQYF
TGCGCCAGCAGCCAAGGTTGGGGCGGGACCTACGAGCAGTACTTC
>TRBV20-1|TRBJ1-2|few|.
CSAREGVGHAENYGYTF
TGCAGTGCTCGAGAGGGGGTTGGGCACGCCGAAAACTATGGCTACACCTTC
>TRBV12-5|TRBJ2-1|few|TRBD1
CASGLDLQGYEQFF
TGTGCTAGTGGTTTGGATTTACAGGGGTATGAGCAGTTCTTC
>TRBV6-2/TRBV6-3|TRBJ2-1|.|TRBD1
CASSYHRTGVNEQFF
TGTGCCAGCAGTTACCATAGGACAGGGGTCAATGAGCAGTTCTTC
>TRBV15|TRBJ1-4|.|TRBD1
CATSNPDRGFSVNEKLFF
TGTGCCACCAGCAACCCGGACAGGGGATTCTCGGTTAATGAAAAACTGTTTTTT
>TRBV12-5|TRBJ1-2|once|.
CASGQESRGYTF
TGTGCTAGTGGCCAAGAATCTCGTGGCTACACCTTC
>TRBV5-1|TRBJ2-3|few|TRBD2
CASSLKAGERLNTQYF
TGCGCCAGCAGCCTTAAAGCGGGGGAAAGGCTCAATACGCAGTATTTT
>TRBV7-2|TRBJ2-3|.|TRBD2
CASSLVPGGLAGGTDTQYF
TGTGCCAGCAGCTTAGTTCCCGGGGGACTAGCGGGGGGGACAGATACGCAGTATTTT
>TRBV5-1|TRBJ2-5|.|TRBD2
CASRGQRGIETQYF
TGCGCCAGCAGAGGCCAGCGGGGTATCGAGACCCAGTACTTC
>TRBV28|TRBJ1-1|few|.
CASSLGAVTEAFF
TGTGCCAGCAGTTTAGGAGCGGTTACTGAAGCTTTCTTT
>TRBV5-1|TRBJ2-3|.|.
CASSDSSGGLTDTQYF
TGCGCCAGCAGCGATAGTAGCGGAGGGCTAACAGATACGCAGTATTTT
>TRBV6-2/TRBV6-3|TRBJ1-4|.|.
CASSYYAGPSEKLFF
TGTGCCAGCAGTTACTACGCCGGTCCTTCTGAAAAACTGTTTTTT
>TRBV6-6|TRBJ1-6|.|TRBD1
CAIQTGSNSPLHF
TGTGCCATCCAGACAGGGAGTAATTCACCCCTCCACTTT
>TRBV6-5|TRBJ1-2|few|.
CASRTTGRGLNGYTF
TGTGCCAGCAGGACAACGGGCCGGGGGCTGAATGGCTACACCTTC
>TRBV20-1|TRBJ2-7|few|.
CSARDRTLDPSCEQYF
TGCAGTGCTAGAGATAGAACCTTGGACCCCTCTTGCGAGCAGTACTTC
>TRBV6-5|TRBJ2-3|few|TRBD2
CASSYSWLAVSTDTQYF
TGTGCCAGCAGTTACTCATGGCTAGCGGTTAGCACAGATACGCAGTATTTT
>TRBV5-1|TRBJ1-2|.|TRBD1
CASSLSPDRRYGYTF
TGCGCCAGCAGCTTGTCCCCGGACAGGCGCTATGGCTACACCTTC
>TRBV3-1|TRBJ1-1|few|.
CASSQVQGNTEAFF
TGTGCCAGCAGCCAAGTCCAGGGGAACACTGAAGCTTTCTTT
>TRBV11-3|TRBJ2-3|.|.
CASSLESGFGTDTQYF
TGTGCCAGCAGCTTAGAGTCGGGGTTTGGCACAGATACGCAGTATTTT
>TRBV6-5|TRBJ2-7|.|TRBD2
CASSFSGEGLSYEQYF
TGTGCCAGCAGTTTCTCCGGGGAGGGCCTCTCCTACGAGCAGTACTTC
>TRBV7-9|TRBJ2-3|many|.
CASSTDFSTDTQYF
TGTGCCAGCAGCACTGACTTTAGCACAGATACGCAGTATTTT
>TRBV28|TRBJ2-7|.|.
CASRLPDRFGEQYF
TGTGCCAGCAGGTTACCAGACAGGTTCGGAGAGCAGTACTTC
>TRBV20-1|TRBJ2-5|few|TRBD1
CSARKGAIETQYF
TGCAGTGCTAGGAAGGGGGCAATAGAGACCCAGTACTTC
>TRBV4-3|TRBJ2-7|.|.
CASSQDRISSYEQYF
TGCGCCAGCAGCCAAGACAGGATCAGCTCCTACGAGCAGTACTTC
>TRBV7-9|TRBJ1-2|few|.
CASSYQDNYGYTF
TGTGCCAGCAGCTATCAGGACAACTATGGCTACACCTTC
>TRBV18|TRBJ2-1|.|TRBD2
CASSPGSGAGSYNEQFF
TGTGCCAGCTCACCCGGTAGCGGGGCCGGCTCCTACAATGAGCAGTTCTTC
>TRBV6-5|TRBJ2-1|.|TRBD1
CASSTTGVEFF
TGTGCCAGCAGTACGACAGGGGTTGAGTTCTTC
>TRBV4-2|TRBJ1-1|.|.
CASSQDTLNTEAFF
TGTGCCAGCAGTCAAGATACGTTGAACACTGAAGCTTTCTTT
>TRBV15|TRBJ2-7|.|.
CATSARTGTTNEQYF
TGTGCCACCAGCGCAAGGACAGGGACTACGAACGAGCAGTACTTC
>TRBV20-1|TRBJ2-3|.|.
CSASPPTDTQYF
TGCAGTGCTAGTCCGCCTACAGATACGCAGTATTTT
>TRBV6-5|TRBJ2-7|few|TRBD1
CASSWDRDHEQYF
TGTGCCAGCAGTTGGGACAGGGACCACGAGCAGTACTTC
>TRBV6-2/TRBV6-3|TRBJ2-1|few|.
CASRTLGGLRGLNNEQFF
TGTGCCAGCAGAACCTTAGGCGGCCTCAGGGGACTCAACAATGAGCAGTTCTTC
>TRBV2|TRBJ2-1|.|TRBD2
CASSEPSGVSYNEQFF
TGTGCCAGCAGTGAGCCTAGCGGGGTGTCCTACAATGAGCAGTTCTTC
>TRBV6-5|TRBJ1-1|few|TRBD1
CASSHLTGSTEAFF
TGTGCCAGCAGTCACCTGACAGGGTCTACTGAAGCTTTCTTT
>TRBV20-1|TRBJ2-1|.|TRBD2
CSAVAGSYNEQFF
TGCAGTGCCGTAGCGGGTTCCTACAATGAGCAGTTCTTC
>TRBV7-2|TRBJ2-1|many|.
CASSLARAGEQFF
TGTGCCAGCAGCCTGGCCAGGGCTGGTGAGCAGTTCTTC
>TRBV5-1|TRBJ2-4|few|TRBD1
CASSLGPGGARAKNIQYF
TGCGCCAGCAGCTTGGGTCCAGGGGGCGCCCGAGCCAAAAACATTCAGTACTTC